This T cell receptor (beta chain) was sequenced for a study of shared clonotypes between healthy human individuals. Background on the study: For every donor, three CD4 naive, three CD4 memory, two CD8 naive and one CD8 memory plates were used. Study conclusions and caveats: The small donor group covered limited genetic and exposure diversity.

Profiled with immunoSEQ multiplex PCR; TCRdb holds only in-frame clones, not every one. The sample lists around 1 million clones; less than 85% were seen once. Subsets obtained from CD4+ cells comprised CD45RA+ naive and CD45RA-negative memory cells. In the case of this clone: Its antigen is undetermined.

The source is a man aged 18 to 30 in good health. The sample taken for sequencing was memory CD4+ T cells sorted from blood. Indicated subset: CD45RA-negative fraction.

CDR3 loop: CASSVGVDRPNYGYTF. CDR3 DNA sequence: TGTGCCAGCAGCGTAGGGGTGGACAGGCCCAACTATGGCTACACCTTC. The genes are TRBV9 and TRBJ1-2; TRBD1 aligns across 7 bases. V shed 0 bases and J 2 bases; nucleotides not matched to a gene: 7. The CDR3 is 16 residues long. Germline V gene sequence: CDR1 SGDLS, CDR2 YYNGEE.